This entry lists 17 T cell receptor beta chains sequenced from one sample in a study of early T cells in non-severe SARS-CoV-2 infection. TCRdb re-derived calls from the 5' RACE reads in MiXCR, one entry per CDR3 protein. The sample carries fewer than 75,000 distinct CDR3 sequences, about 19% recorded once. The source material was whole blood, sampled at baseline. Receptors were obtained from an adult who was a healthcare worker with PCR-confirmed SARS-CoV-2 infection or an uninfected control (not recorded which).

The chain uses TRBV4-1 and TRBJ2-7; 9 nucleotides line up with TRBD1. This CDR3 spans 14 amino acids. The V segment lost 4 bases and the J segment 5 bases; nucleotides outside the gene matches: 6. Germline V gives CDR1 MGHRA, CDR2 YSYEKL. DNA of the CDR3: TGCGCCAGCAGCCCGGGACAGGGAATCCACGAGCAGTACTTC. Amino acids: CASSPGQGIHEQYF.

This clonotype was found a few times. The chain joins TRBV18 to TRBJ1-6, with D perhaps TRBD1 (6 bases). Looked up from germline, CDR1 is KGHSH and CDR2 is LQKENI. V dropped 2 bases and J dropped 5 bases, with 16 bases sitting between them. The CDR3 sequence is 17 residues long. CDR3 residues: CASSPSRVGGNNSPLHF. The CDR3 region has the DNA TGTGCCAGCTCACCAAGTAGGGTAGGGGGGAATAATTCACCCCTCCACTTT.

The chain carries TRBV19 and TRBJ2-5; D might be TRBD1 (6 bases). CDR1 and CDR2 from the germline V gene are LNHDA and SQIVND (reference sequence). This CDR3 is 13 amino acids long. The ends were cut back, 8 bases at V and 2 bases at J, with 12 bases in the middle. This CDR3 reads CASSTGSQETQYF. CDR3 nucleotide sequence: TGTGCCAGTTCAACAGGGAGTCAAGAGACCCAGTACTTC. The whole variable domain, filled in from reference TRBV19 and TRBJ2-5, reads DGGITQSPKYLFRKEGQNVTLSCEQNLNHDAMYWYRQDPGQGLRLIYYSQIVNDFQKGDIAEGYSVSREKKESFPLTVTSAQKNPTAFYLCASSTGSQETQYFGPGTRLLVL.

This clonotype has more than one count but fewer than ten. The gene calls are TRBV9 and TRBJ2-7; D perhaps matches TRBD1 (5 bases). The CDR3 covers 13 residues. V lost 2 bases and J lost 6, with 12 bases in between. CDR1 and CDR2 (germline): SGDLS, YYNGEE. This CDR3 reads CASSVDPQGEQYF. The CDR3 nucleotides are TGTGCCAGCAGCGTGGACCCCCAGGGCGAGCAGTACTTC.

This sequence joins TRBV18 and TRBJ2-3, with D perhaps TRBD2 (5 bases). The CDR3 is 14 residues long. Trimming removed 5 bases from V and 2 bases from J, with 11 bases in between. The germline V gene encodes CDR1 KGHSH and CDR2 LQKENI. The CDR3 nucleotides read TGTGCCAGCTCAGAACTAGGAGCCACAGATACGCAGTATTTT. Its translation is CASSELGATDTQYF.

Worth noting for this clonotype: The junction and the germline gene differ at one end; a read error may be behind it. The rearrangement uses TRBV3-1 and TRBJ1-1; D possibly corresponds to TRBD1 (6 bases). This CDR3 has 14 amino acids. Germline values: CDR1 LGHDT, CDR2 YNNKEL (reference sequence). CDR3 bases: TGTGCCGGCAGCACAGGGTCGGTGAACACTGAAGCTTTCTTT. Translating gives CAGSTGSVNTEAFF. The full variable domain, with the rest looked up from reference TRBV3-1 and TRBJ1-1, is DTAVSQTPKYLVTQMGNDKSIKCEQNLGHDTMYWYKQDSKKFLKIMFSYNNKELIINETVPNRFSPKSPDKAHLNLHINSLELGDSAVYFCAGSTGSVNTEAFFGQGTRLTVV.

The sample holds many counts of this clonotype. The chain couples TRBV19 to TRBJ2-6; weak D call: TRBD2 (6 bases). Between the trimmed V and J ends, which lost 6 bases and 4 bases, there was a span of 13 bases. Germline CDR1 is LNHDA and CDR2 is SQIVND (reference sequence). The CDR3 length is 15 residues. CDR3 region: CASSPTGAGANVLTF. CDR3 nucleotides: TGTGCCAGTAGCCCCACGGGAGCCGGGGCCAACGTCCTGACTTTC.

This clonotype was detected only a few times. The CDR3 sequence: CSARLAGASYEQYF. CDR3 in DNA: TGCAGTGCGCGACTAGCGGGGGCCTCCTACGAGCAGTACTTC. This chain uses TRBV20-1 with TRBJ2-7; 12 nucleotides match TRBD2. Germline V gives CDR1 DFQATT, CDR2 SNEGSKA (reference sequence). With 6 bases clipped from V and 0 bases from J, the junction kept 3 bases outside the gene matches. CDR3 length: 14 amino acids.

This clonotype showed up just a few times. The V gene is TRBV18, the J gene TRBJ2-1, with 7 bases identical to TRBD1. Germline V gives CDR1 KGHSH, CDR2 LQKENI. The CDR3 runs to 14 residues. The junction had 7 bases not matched to a gene; V was cut back by 8 bases and J by 3 bases. The CDR3 region is CASTTGDHYNEQFF. The CDR3 DNA reads as TGTGCCAGCACCACAGGGGACCACTACAATGAGCAGTTCTTC.

This clonotype has more than one count but fewer than ten. The chain carries TRBV29-1 and TRBJ2-6, with D perhaps matching TRBD2 (6 bases). The CDR3 spans 15 residues. Germline CDR1 is SQVTM and CDR2 is ANQGSEA. Trimming took 4 bases from V and 2 from J, leaving 12 bases between them. This chain's CDR3 is CSVVEGGTGANVLTF. CDR3 bases: TGCAGCGTTGTGGAGGGAGGTACTGGGGCCAACGTCCTGACTTTC.

This clonotype has more than one count but fewer than ten. This chain uses TRBV7-9 with TRBJ1-3, with 8 nucleotides matching TRBD1. The CDR3 loop spans 14 amino acids. The V gene's germline CDR1 is SEHNR and CDR2 FQNEAQ (reference sequence). The ends lost 4 bases at V and 4 bases at J; junction bases unmatched: 3. In DNA, the CDR3 is TGTGCCAGCAGCTACGGGACAGGAGGAAACACCATATATTTT. Translating it yields CASSYGTGGNTIYF.

This sequence joins TRBV10-3 and TRBJ1-4, with D possibly TRBD1 on 5 matching bases. The CDR3 is made up of 14 amino acids. Trimming left V 8 bases short and J 5 bases short, with 15 bases between. Germline loops: CDR1 ENHRY, CDR2 SYGVKD. In DNA, the CDR3 is TGTGCCATCGGGGCGGATGCGGGGAATGAAAAACTGTTTTTT. This gives the protein CAIGADAGNEKLFF.

In regard to this clonotype: The CDR3 end shows no conserved phenylalanine or tryptophan, and so a read error is likely. This sequence joins TRBV7-9 and TRBJ1-1, with unresolved D. The CDR3 is 13 residues long. CDR1 and CDR2 (germline): SEHNR, FQNEAQ (reference sequence). V gave up 5 bases and J gave up 5 bases, with 12 bases separating them. The CDR3 sequence is CASSPRTRTEAFS. For the CDR3, the DNA is TGTGCCAGCAGCCCCAGGACCCGGACTGAAGCTTTCTCT.

The chain employs TRBV5-1 and TRBJ2-5; 12 nucleotides match TRBD2. V lost 3 bases, J lost 0 bases, and 3 bases stayed unmatched. This CDR3 has 16 amino acids. In germline, CDR1 is SGHRS, CDR2 YFSETQ. In DNA, the CDR3 is TGCGCCAGCAGCTGGACTAGCGGGGCAAACCAAGAGACCCAGTACTTC. Amino acid sequence: CASSWTSGANQETQYF.

This chain links TRBV6-6 with TRBJ2-3; D is perhaps TRBD1 (5 bases). The V gene's germline CDR1 is MNHNY and CDR2 SVGAGI (reference sequence). V was pared by 2 bases and J by 4 bases, with 10 bases between. There are 14 residues in the CDR3. CDR3: CASSYTGSADTQYF. The CDR3 DNA reads TGTGCCAGCAGTTACACAGGATCCGCAGATACGCAGTATTTT.

This clonotype was seen at least ten times. CDR3 sequence: CASSAGIFNYGYTF. The CDR3 bases are TGTGCCAGCAGCGCCGGGATCTTTAACTATGGCTACACCTTC. The chain combines TRBV11-2 with TRBJ1-2; D call uncertain. The CDR3 contains 14 residues. CDR1 is SGHAT and CDR2 is FQNNGV in the germline V gene. Trimming took off 5 bases at V and 1 base at J, with 11 bases between the two ends.

This sequence joins TRBV6-5 and TRBJ1-6; D remains ambiguous. Trimming stripped 8 bases from V and 8 bases from J, with 10 bases between. This CDR3 is built from 12 residues. CDR1 and CDR2 from the germline V gene are MNHEY and SVGAGI. The CDR3 coding sequence is TGTGCCAGCCGGCAGGCCGATTCACCCCTCCACTTT. It is translated as CASRQADSPLHF.